This T cell receptor (beta chain) was sequenced during a study of human T cells and chemical hapten exposure. Time point of the sample: pre-sensitization, week 0. Documented treatment: therapeutic diphenylcyclopropenone sensitization with weekly scalp DPC. From the RACE reads, TCRdb called clonotypes with MiXCR, one entry per CDR3 protein. The sample has 180,000 or so distinct CDR3 sequences; about 31% are singletons. CDR3 length: 16 amino acids. With 0 bases clipped from V and 0 bases from J, the junction kept 5 bases outside the gene matches. Germline-derived CDR1 and CDR2 are SEHNR and FQNEAQ (reference sequence).

The source is a woman between 25 and 40 years old with alopecia areata. Some clones in this sample may be carry-over from other donors' samples. The sample was whole blood, taken in connection with sensitization to the hapten diphenylcyclopropenone (DPC). V gene TRBV7-9 combines with J gene TRBJ2-7, with TRBD2 identical over 7 bases. In DNA, the CDR3 is TGTGCCAGCAGCTTAGCCAGCGGGACCAGCTCCTACGAGCAGTACTTC. Its translation: CASSLASGTSSYEQYF. The full variable domain, completed using reference TRBV7-9 and TRBJ2-7, is DTGVSQNPRHKITKRGQNVTFRCDPISEHNRLYWYRQTLGQGPEFLTYFQNEAQLEKSRLLSDRFSAERPKGSFSTLEIQRTEQGDSAMYLCASSLASGTSSYEQYFGPGTRLTVT.